This T cell receptor beta chain was observed in a study of vaccination and CD4 T cells after COVID-19. Across the whole study: Overlapping peptides of the spike proteins of SARS-CoV-2, HCoV-NL63, HCoV-OC43 and HCoV-229E were used for cell stimulation. Controls used CEFX viral epitopes (positive), HIV-1 Nef peptides (negative), or no peptide.

Cultured CD4+ T-cell DNA underwent Oncomine TCR Beta short-read sequencing. It was from cultured CD4+ T cells that genomic DNA was extracted. TCRdb re-analysed the PCR reads in MiXCR, keeping a single row per CDR3 protein. The data show approximately 15,000 distinct CDR3 sequences, 45% to 55% seen once. With 5 bases removed from V and 11 bases from J, the gap between germline ends came to 10 bases. CDR3 size: 11 residues. Treatment denoted: approximately nine-day PBMC culture with coronavirus spike peptide pools or control peptides (ViraFEST assay). PBMCs, plated at roughly 2.2 million per well, were grown in the presence of 9.5 to 10 IU/ml IL-2 and around 10 ug/ml peptide pools. A few counts support this clonotype. The antigen remains unidentified.

The sequencing input was CD4+ T cells from blood, cultured in vitro. The chain has TRBV12-3 or TRBV12-4 and TRBJ1-5; D unclear. The receptor was derived from a human donor who had recovered from COVID-19. The CDR3: CASSGAGTQHF. The CDR3 DNA reads TGTGCCAGCAGTGGAGCGGGAACCCAGCATTTT.